This section outlines one TCR beta chain sequence together with its context. For each subset, genomic DNA was distributed in equal portions over several immunoSEQ plates. The data were produced by immunoSEQ multiplex PCR, yet TCRdb's version contains in-frame clones alone and is incomplete. The data hold around 510,000 clones, with roughly four fifths observed a single time. The CDR3 has 15 amino acids. The V gene end was trimmed by 6 bases and the J gene end by 0 bases; junction bases not matched to a gene: 5. In germline, CDR1 is MDHEN, CDR2 SYDVKM. These data come from a study of shared clonotypes between healthy human individuals.

The chain links TRBV28 to TRBJ1-1, with 9 bases aligning to TRBD1. Source material: PBMCs. The sequence was obtained from a woman in her 40s in good health. Some clones in this sample may be carry-over from other donors' samples. The CDR3 DNA sequence: TGTGCCAGCAGGCAACAGGGGGCGATGAACACTGAAGCTTTCTTT. Amino acids: CASRQQGAMNTEAFF.